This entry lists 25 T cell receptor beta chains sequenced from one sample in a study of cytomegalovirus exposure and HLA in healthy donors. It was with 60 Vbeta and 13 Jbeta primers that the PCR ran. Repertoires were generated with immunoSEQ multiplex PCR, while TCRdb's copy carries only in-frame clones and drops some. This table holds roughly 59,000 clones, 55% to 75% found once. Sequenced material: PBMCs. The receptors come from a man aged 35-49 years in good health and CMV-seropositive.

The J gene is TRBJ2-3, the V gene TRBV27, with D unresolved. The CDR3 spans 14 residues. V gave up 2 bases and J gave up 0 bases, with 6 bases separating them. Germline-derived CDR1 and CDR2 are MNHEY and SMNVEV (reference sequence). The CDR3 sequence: CASSLRYSTDTQYF. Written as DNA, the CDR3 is TGTGCCAGCAGTTTACGGTACAGCACAGATACGCAGTATTTT.

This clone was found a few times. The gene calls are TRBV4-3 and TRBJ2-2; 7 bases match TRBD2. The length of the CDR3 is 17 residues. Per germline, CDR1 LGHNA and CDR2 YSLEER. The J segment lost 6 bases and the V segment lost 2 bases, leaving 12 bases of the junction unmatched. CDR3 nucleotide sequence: TGCGCCAGCAGCCAAACCGGGGCGGGAGTGATTGCCGGGGAGCTGTTTTTT. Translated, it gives CASSQTGAGVIAGELFF.

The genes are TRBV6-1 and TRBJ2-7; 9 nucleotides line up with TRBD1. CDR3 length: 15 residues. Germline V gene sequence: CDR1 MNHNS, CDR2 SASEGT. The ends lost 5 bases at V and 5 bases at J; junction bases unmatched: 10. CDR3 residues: CASSITGTGWHEQYF. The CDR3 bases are TGTGCCAGCAGTATCACCGGGACAGGGTGGCACGAGCAGTACTTC.

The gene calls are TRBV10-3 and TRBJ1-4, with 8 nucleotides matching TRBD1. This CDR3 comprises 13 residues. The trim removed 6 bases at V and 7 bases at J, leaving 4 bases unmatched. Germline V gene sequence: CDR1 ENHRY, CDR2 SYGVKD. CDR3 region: CAIRGQDGEKLFF. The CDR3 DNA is TGTGCCATCAGGGGACAGGATGGTGAAAAACTGTTTTTT.

The CDR3 DNA reads TGTGCCAGCAGCTTAGAGGGGTGGGGCTACACCTTC. Translation gives CASSLEGWGYTF. The chain links TRBV7-9 to TRBJ1-2, with a tentative D call TRBD1 (5 bases). V lost 1 base, J lost 8 bases, and 8 bases lay in between. Germline-derived CDR1 and CDR2 are SEHNR and FQNEAQ (reference sequence). The length of the CDR3 is 12 residues.

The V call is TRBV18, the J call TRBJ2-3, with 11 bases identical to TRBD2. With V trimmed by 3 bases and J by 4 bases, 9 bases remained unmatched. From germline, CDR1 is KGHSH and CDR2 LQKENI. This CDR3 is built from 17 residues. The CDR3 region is CASSPLSIAGGPDTQYF. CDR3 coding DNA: TGTGCCAGCTCACCCTTATCCATAGCGGGAGGGCCAGATACGCAGTATTTT.

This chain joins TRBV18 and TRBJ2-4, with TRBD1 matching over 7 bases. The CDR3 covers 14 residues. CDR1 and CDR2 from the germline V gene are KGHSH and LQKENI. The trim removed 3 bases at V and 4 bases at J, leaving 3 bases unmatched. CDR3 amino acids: CASSPGTDKNIQYF. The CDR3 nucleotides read TGTGCCAGCTCACCCGGGACAGATAAAAACATTCAGTACTTC.

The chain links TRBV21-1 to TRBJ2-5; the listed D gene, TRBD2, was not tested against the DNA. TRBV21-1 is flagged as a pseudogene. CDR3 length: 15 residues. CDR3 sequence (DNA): TGTGCCAGCAGCCACCAGCGGGGGGGGAAGGAGACCCAGTACTTC. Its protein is CASSHQRGGKETQYF.

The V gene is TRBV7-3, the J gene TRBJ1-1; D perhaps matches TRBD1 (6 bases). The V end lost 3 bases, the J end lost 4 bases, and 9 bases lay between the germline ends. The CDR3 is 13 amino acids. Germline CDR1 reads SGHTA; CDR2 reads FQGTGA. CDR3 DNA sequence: TGTGCCAGCAGCTTCTCGGACAGCACTGAAGCTTTCTTT. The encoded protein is CASSFSDSTEAFF.

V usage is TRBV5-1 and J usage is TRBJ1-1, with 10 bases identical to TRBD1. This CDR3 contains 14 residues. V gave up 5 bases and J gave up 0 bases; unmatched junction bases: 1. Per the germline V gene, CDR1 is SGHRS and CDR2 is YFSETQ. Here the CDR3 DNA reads TGCGCCAGCAGGGGACAGGGGATGAACACTGAAGCTTTCTTT. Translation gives CASRGQGMNTEAFF.

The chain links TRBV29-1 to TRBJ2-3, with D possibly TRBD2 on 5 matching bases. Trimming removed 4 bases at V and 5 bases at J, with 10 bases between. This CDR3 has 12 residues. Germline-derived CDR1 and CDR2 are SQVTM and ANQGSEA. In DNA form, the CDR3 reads TGCAGCGTTGTTACGGGGAAAGATACGCAGTATTTT. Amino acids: CSVVTGKDTQYF.

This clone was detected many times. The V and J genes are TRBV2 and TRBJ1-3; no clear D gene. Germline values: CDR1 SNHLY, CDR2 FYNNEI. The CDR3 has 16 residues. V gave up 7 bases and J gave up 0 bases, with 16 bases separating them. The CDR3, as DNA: TGTGCCAGCACCCCCGGGAACCGTCACTCTGGAAACACCATATATTTT. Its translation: CASTPGNRHSGNTIYF.

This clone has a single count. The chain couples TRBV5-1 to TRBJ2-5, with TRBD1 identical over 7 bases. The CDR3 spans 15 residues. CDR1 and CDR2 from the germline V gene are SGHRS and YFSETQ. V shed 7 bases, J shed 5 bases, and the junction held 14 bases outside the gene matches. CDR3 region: CASFREQGKGETQYF. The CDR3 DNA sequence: TGCGCCAGCTTCCGAGAACAGGGGAAGGGGGAGACCCAGTACTTC.

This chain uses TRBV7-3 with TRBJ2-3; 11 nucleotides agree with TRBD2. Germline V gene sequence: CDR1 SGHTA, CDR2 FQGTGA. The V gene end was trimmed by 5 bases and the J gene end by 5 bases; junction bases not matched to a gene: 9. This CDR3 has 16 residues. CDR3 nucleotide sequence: TGTGCCAGCAGCCTCGGGACTAGCGGTCCGGGAGATACGCAGTATTTT. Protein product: CASSLGTSGPGDTQYF.

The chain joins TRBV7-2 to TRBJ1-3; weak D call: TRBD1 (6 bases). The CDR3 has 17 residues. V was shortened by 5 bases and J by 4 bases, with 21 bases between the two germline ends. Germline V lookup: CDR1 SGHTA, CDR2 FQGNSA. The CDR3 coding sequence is TGTGCCAGCAGCACCGCTTCGGGGGGCGCTGAAGGAAACACCATATATTTT. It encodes CASSTASGGAEGNTIYF.

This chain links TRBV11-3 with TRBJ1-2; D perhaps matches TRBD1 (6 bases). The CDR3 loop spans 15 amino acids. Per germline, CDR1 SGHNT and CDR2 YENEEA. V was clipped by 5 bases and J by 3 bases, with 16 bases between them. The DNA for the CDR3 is TGTGCCAGCAGCCCCCTGGGGGGGCGCGACTATGGCTACACCTTC. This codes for CASSPLGGRDYGYTF.

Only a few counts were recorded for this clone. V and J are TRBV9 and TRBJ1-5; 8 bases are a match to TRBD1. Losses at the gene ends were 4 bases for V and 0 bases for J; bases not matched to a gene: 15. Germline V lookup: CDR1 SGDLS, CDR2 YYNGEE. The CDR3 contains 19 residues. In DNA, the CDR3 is TGTGCCAGCAGCTCCCCACAGGGGGGCGAGCTGAATAGCAATCAGCCCCAGCATTTT. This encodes CASSSPQGGELNSNQPQHF.

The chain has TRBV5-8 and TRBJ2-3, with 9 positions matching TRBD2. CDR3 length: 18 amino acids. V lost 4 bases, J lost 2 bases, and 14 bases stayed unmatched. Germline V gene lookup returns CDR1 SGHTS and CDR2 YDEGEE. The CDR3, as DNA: TGTGCCAGCAGCGCCGCCGGGACTAGCACACGATACACAGATACGCAGTATTTT. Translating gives CASSAAGTSTRYTDTQYF. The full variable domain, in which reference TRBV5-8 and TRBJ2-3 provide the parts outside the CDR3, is EAGVTQSPTHLIKTRGQQATLRCSPISGHTSVYWYQQALGLGLQFLLWYDEGEERNRGNFPPRFSGRQFPNYSSELNVNALELEDSALYLCASSAAGTSTRYTDTQYFGPGTRLTVL.

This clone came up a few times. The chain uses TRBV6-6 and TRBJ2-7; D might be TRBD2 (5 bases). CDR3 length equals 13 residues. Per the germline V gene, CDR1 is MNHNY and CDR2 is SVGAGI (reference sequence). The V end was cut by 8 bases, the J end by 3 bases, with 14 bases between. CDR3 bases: TGTGCCAGCGGGGAGTATAAAGACTACGAGCAGTACTTC. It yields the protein CASGEYKDYEQYF.

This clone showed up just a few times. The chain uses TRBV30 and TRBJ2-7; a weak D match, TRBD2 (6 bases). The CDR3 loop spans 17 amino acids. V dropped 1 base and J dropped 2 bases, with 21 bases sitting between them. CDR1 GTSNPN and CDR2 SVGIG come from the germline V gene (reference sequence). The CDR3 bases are TGTGCCTGGAGTGCAAAAATACGGGGGTGGGGCGCCTACGAGCAGTACTTC. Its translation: CAWSAKIRGWGAYEQYF. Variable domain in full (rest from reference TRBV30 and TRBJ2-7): SQTIHQWPATLVQPVGSPLSLECTVEGTSNPNLYWYRQAAGRGLQLLFYSVGIGQISSEVPQNLSASRPQDRQFILSSKKLLLSDSGFYLCAWSAKIRGWGAYEQYFGPGTRLTVT.

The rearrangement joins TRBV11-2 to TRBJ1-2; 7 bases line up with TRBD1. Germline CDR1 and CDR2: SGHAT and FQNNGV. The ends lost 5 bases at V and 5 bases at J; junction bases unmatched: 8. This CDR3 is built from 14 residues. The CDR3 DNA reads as TGTGCCAGCAGCACTAGTTGGGGACAGTATGGCTACACCTTC. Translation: CASSTSWGQYGYTF.

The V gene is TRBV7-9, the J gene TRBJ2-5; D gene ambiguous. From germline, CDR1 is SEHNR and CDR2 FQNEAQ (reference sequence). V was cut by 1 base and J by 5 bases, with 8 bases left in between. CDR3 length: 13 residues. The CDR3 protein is CASSLGPGETQYF. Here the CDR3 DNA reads TGTGCCAGCAGCTTAGGGCCTGGTGAGACCCAGTACTTC.

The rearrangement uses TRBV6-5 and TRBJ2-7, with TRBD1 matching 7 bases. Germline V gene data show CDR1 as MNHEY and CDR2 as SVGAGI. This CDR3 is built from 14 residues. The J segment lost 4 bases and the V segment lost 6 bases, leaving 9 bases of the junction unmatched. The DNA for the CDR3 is TGTGCCAGCAGAGAACAGGGGATTAGTTACGAGCAGTACTTC. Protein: CASREQGISYEQYF.

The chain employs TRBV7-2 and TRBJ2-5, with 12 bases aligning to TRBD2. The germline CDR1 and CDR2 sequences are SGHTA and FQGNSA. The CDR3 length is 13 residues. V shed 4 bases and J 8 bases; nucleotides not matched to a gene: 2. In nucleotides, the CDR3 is TGTGCCAGCAGCTCGACTAGCGGGAGAACCCAGTACTTC. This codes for CASSSTSGRTQYF.

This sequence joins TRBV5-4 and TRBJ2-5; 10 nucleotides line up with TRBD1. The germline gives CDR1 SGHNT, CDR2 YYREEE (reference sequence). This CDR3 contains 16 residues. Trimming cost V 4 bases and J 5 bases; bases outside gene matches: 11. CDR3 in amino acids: CASSPTIRTGGETQYF. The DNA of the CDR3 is TGTGCCAGCAGCCCGACCATCAGGACAGGGGGGGAGACCCAGTACTTC. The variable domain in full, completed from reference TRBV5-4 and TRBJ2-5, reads ETGVTQSPTHLIKTRGQQVTLRCSSQSGHNTVSWYQQALGQGPQFIFQYYREEENGRGNFPPRFSGLQFPNYSSELNVNALELDDSALYLCASSPTIRTGGETQYFGPGTRLLVL.